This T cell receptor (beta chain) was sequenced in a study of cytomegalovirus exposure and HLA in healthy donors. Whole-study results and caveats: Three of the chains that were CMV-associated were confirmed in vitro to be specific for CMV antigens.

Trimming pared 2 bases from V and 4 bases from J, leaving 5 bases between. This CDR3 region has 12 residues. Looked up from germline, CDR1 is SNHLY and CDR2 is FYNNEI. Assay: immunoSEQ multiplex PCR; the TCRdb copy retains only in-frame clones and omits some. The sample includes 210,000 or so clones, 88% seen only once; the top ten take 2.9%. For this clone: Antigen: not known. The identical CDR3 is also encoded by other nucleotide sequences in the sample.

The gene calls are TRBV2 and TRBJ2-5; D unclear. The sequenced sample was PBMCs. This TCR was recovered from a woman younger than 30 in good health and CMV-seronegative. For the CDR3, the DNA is TGTGCCAGCAGTGAATCGGGAGAGACCCAGTACTTC. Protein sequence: CASSESGETQYF.